These 6 T cell receptor beta chains were all obtained from the same sample, sequenced in a study of CD8 T cells in ankylosing spondylitis. TCRdb re-called the 5' RACE reads through MiXCR, storing one row per CDR3 protein. The sample contains 300,000 to 350,000 distinct CDR3 sequences, around 21% of which appear only once. Sequencing used blood, either unsorted or a sorted T cell fraction (not recorded which). These receptors came from a female donor with ankylosing spondylitis or in good health (not recorded which).

This clonotype has just a few counts. J is TRBJ1-2 and V is TRBV20-1; D gene unclear. The CDR3 runs to 13 residues. CDR1 and CDR2 (germline): DFQATT, SNEGSKA (reference sequence). With 0 bases removed from V and 9 bases from J, the gap between germline ends came to 14 bases. The CDR3 spells CSARDLSQARYTF. CDR3 coding DNA: TGCAGTGCTAGAGATTTGAGTCAGGCCCGCTACACCTTC.

At least ten counts were recorded for this clonotype. The chain employs TRBV10-2 and TRBJ2-7, with D perhaps matching TRBD1 (5 bases). Germline V gives CDR1 WSHSY, CDR2 SAAADI. The CDR3 is 13 amino acids. V lost 7 bases, J lost 2 bases, and 12 bases lay in between. This CDR3 reads CASKEGETYEQYF. CDR3 coding DNA: TGCGCCAGCAAGGAAGGGGAAACCTACGAGCAGTACTTC.

The chain is built from TRBV20-1 and TRBJ2-3; 13 bases align to TRBD2. Germline values: CDR1 DFQATT, CDR2 SNEGSKA (reference sequence). This CDR3 is built from 17 residues. Germline trimming cut 5 bases from V and 0 bases from J; bases unmatched to any gene: 8. The CDR3 spells CSAPTSGGIRSTDTQYF. The CDR3 nucleotides read TGCAGTGCTCCGACTAGCGGGGGGATCCGTAGCACAGATACGCAGTATTTT.

There are many counts of this clonotype. At one boundary the junction diverges from the germline segment, which might be a read error. The chain has TRBV7-6 and TRBJ2-7; 9 bases fit TRBD2. This CDR3 has 15 residues. Germline V gives CDR1 SGHVS, CDR2 FNYEAQ. CDR3 amino acids: CASSLAGTSSHEQYF. DNA for the CDR3: TGTGCCAGCAGCTTAGCAGGGACTAGCTCCCACGAGCAGTACTTC.

At least ten counts were recorded for this clonotype. The V gene is TRBV29-1, the J gene TRBJ2-1; 8 nucleotides match TRBD1. This CDR3 has 13 residues. V shed 7 bases, J shed 3 bases, and the junction held 5 bases outside the gene matches. Germline V gene lookup returns CDR1 SQVTM and CDR2 ANQGSEA. Here the CDR3 reads CSADRGSYNEQFF. DNA for the CDR3: TGCAGCGCAGACAGGGGCAGCTACAATGAGCAGTTCTTC.

V usage is TRBV5-1 and J usage is TRBJ2-5, with TRBD2 matching 9 bases. The CDR3 is 14 amino acids. Germline CDR1 is SGHRS and CDR2 is YFSETQ. V lost 3 bases and J lost 5; bases outside the gene matches: 5. The CDR3 DNA sequence: TGCGCCAGCAGCTACTTAGCGGGAGTTGAGACCCAGTACTTC. Translated, it gives CASSYLAGVETQYF. Full variable domain (missing parts from reference TRBV5-1 and TRBJ2-5): KAGVTQTPRYLIKTRGQQVTLSCSPISGHRSVSWYQQTPGQGLQFLFEYFSETQRNKGNFPGRFSGRQFSNSRSEMNVSTLELGDSALYLCASSYLAGVETQYFGPGTRLLVL.